The entry that follows covers one TCR beta chain sequence. Its antigen is undetermined. This clone may be a read error of a much larger clone one base away. The data derive from a study of response to subunit inactivated influenza vaccine. Study results and caveats: Authors suggested few new T cells are recruited by each seasonal influenza vaccination.

TCRdb fed the RT-PCR reads into MiXCR, producing one record per CDR3 protein. The sample carries around 580,000 distinct CDR3 sequences, about 12% recorded once. Germline CDR1 reads SGHAT; CDR2 reads FQNNGV. This CDR3 is built from 13 residues. Trimming took 5 bases from V and 5 from J, leaving 12 bases between them. This TCR was recovered from a man aged 45 to 65 who received an inactivated influenza vaccine. This chain uses TRBV11-2 with TRBJ2-5, with a weak D call TRBD2 (6 bases). The material sequenced was PBMCs from blood, taken on the day of vaccination. CDR3 sequence reads: CASSPSAGETQYF. CDR3 in DNA: TGTGCCAGCAGCCCTAGCGCCGGGGAGACCCAGTACTTC.